One and the same sample provided the 25 T cell receptor beta chains below, sequenced in a study of blood T cell repertoires in COVID-19. TCRdb's table, derived via immunoSEQ multiplex PCR, lists solely in-frame clones and lacks some. This sample has about 260,000 clones, with 85% to 90% found just once. Sequenced material: PBMCs or T cells enriched from blood (not recorded which). The receptors here all came from a young woman who had recovered from COVID-19.

This rearrangement joins TRBV5-1 to TRBJ1-1; 8 bases line up with TRBD1. J gave up 4 bases and V 4 bases, and 3 bases lay outside the gene matches. The V gene's germline CDR1 is SGHRS and CDR2 YFSETQ. The CDR3 is made up of 13 amino acids. The CDR3 is CASSGQGSTEAFF. CDR3 in DNA: TGCGCCAGCAGCGGACAGGGTTCCACTGAAGCTTTCTTT.

The rearrangement joins TRBV5-1 to TRBJ2-5; the match to TRBD2 covers 8 bases. The CDR3 extends over 15 amino acids. V lost 1 base, J lost 3 bases, and 5 bases stayed unmatched. Germline lookup yields CDR1 SGHRS and CDR2 YFSETQ. CDR3 loop: CASSLIGAGEETQYF. Written as DNA, the CDR3 is TGCGCCAGCAGCTTGATCGGAGCGGGGGAAGAGACCCAGTACTTC.

This chain links TRBV3-1 (or the pseudogene TRBV3-2) with TRBJ2-3, with TRBD1 as a possible D gene (5 bases). The germline gives CDR1 LGHDT, CDR2 YNNKEL (reference sequence). The V end was cut by 2 bases, the J end by 1 base, with 16 bases between. The CDR3 loop spans 17 amino acids. The DNA for the CDR3 is TGTGCCAGCAGCCAAAACCGACTCACAGGCCGCACAGATACGCAGTATTTT. Its translation is CASSQNRLTGRTDTQYF.

V gene TRBV5-4 combines with J gene TRBJ2-1; D perhaps matches TRBD1 (5 bases). CDR1 is SGHNT and CDR2 is YYREEE in the germline V gene (reference sequence). The CDR3 runs to 14 residues. Trimming took 2 bases from V and 4 from J, leaving 10 bases between them. CDR3 coding DNA: TGTGCCAGCAGCTTAAGACAGATATACAATGAGCAGTTCTTC. This translates into CASSLRQIYNEQFF.

With regard to this clone: This sample also contains other DNA sequences that code for the same CDR3. This rearrangement joins TRBV19 to TRBJ2-2; no reliable D call. The CDR3 is 13 amino acids. Germline V gene lookup returns CDR1 LNHDA and CDR2 SQIVND (reference sequence). V lost 2 bases to trimming and J lost 5 bases, with 6 bases between them. This chain's CDR3 is CASSIRGTGELFF. The DNA for the CDR3 is TGTGCCAGTAGTATAAGAGGAACCGGGGAGCTGTTTTTT. Supplemented by reference TRBV19 and TRBJ2-2, the full variable domain reads DGGITQSPKYLFRKEGQNVTLSCEQNLNHDAMYWYRQDPGQGLRLIYYSQIVNDFQKGDIAEGYSVSREKKESFPLTVTSAQKNPTAFYLCASSIRGTGELFFGEGSRLTVL.

The chain combines TRBV28 with TRBJ2-1, with 10 positions matching TRBD1. The CDR3 spans 15 residues. Germline V CDR1 and CDR2: MDHEN, SYDVKM. Germline trimming cut 11 bases from V and 1 base from J; bases unmatched to any gene: 8. DNA for the CDR3: TGTGCCCGCATACCGGGACAGGGGTCCTACAATGAGCAGTTCTTC. It specifies CARIPGQGSYNEQFF.

This chain connects TRBV7-8 to TRBJ2-3, with D tentatively TRBD2 (7 bases). The V end lost 9 bases, the J end lost 5 bases, and 18 bases lay between the germline ends. Germline V gene lookup returns CDR1 SGHVS and CDR2 FQNEAQ. The CDR3 is made up of 14 amino acids. The DNA of the CDR3 is TGTGCCAGTTCCACCCCGGGGGGCTTAGATACGCAGTATTTT. Protein: CASSTPGGLDTQYF. Drawing the rest from reference TRBV7-8 and TRBJ2-3, the complete variable domain is GAGVSQSPRYKVAKRGQDVALRCDPISGHVSLFWYQQALGQGPEFLTYFQNEAQLDKSGLPSDRFFAERPEGSVSTLKIQRTQQEDSAVYLCASSTPGGLDTQYFGPGTRLTVL.

V and J are TRBV3-1 (or the pseudogene TRBV3-2) and TRBJ2-2, with D possibly matching TRBD2 (6 bases). Germline assignment: CDR1 LGHDT and CDR2 YNNKEL (reference sequence). Trimming pared 3 bases from V and 1 base from J, leaving 21 bases between. This CDR3 has 19 amino acids. The CDR3 nucleotides are TGTGCCAGCAGCCACCCCTACGGTGGGACTTCCTGGAACACCGGGGAGCTGTTTTTT. Translated, it gives CASSHPYGGTSWNTGELFF.

This rearrangement joins TRBV18 to TRBJ1-3; 8 bases match TRBD1. The CDR3 covers 19 residues. Unmatched junction bases numbered 16, after V lost 3 bases and J lost 3 bases. Germline loops: CDR1 KGHSH, CDR2 LQKENI. DNA for the CDR3: TGTGCCAGCTCACCTACCACCCCAATAAGACAGGGGAGTGGAAACACCATATATTTT. It yields the protein CASSPTTPIRQGSGNTIYF.

The chain has TRBV5-1 and TRBJ1-6; weak D call: TRBD1 (5 bases). CDR1 is SGHRS, CDR2 YFSETQ, per germline. Trimming left V 9 bases short and J 7 bases short, with 17 bases between. The CDR3 is 14 residues long. In DNA, the CDR3 is TGCGCCACCCCGGGACTTCTACCCAATTCACCCCTCCACTTT. Translated, it gives CATPGLLPNSPLHF. The variable domain in full, completed from reference TRBV5-1 and TRBJ1-6, reads KAGVTQTPRYLIKTRGQQVTLSCSPISGHRSVSWYQQTPGQGLQFLFEYFSETQRNKGNFPGRFSGRQFSNSRSEMNVSTLELGDSALYLCATPGLLPNSPLHFGNGTRLTVT.

The chain recombines TRBV5-3 with TRBJ1-5; 10 positions agree with TRBD1. TRBV5-3 is recorded as an ORF, its role being uncertain. The CDR3 is 16 residues long. The J segment lost 3 bases and the V segment lost 4 bases, leaving 7 bases of the junction unmatched. CDR3 residues: CARSERDRGYNQPQHF. CDR3 coding DNA: TGTGCCAGAAGCGAGAGGGACAGGGGATACAATCAGCCCCAGCATTTT.

The chain has TRBV7-8 and TRBJ1-1; D not resolved. The CDR3 covers 14 residues. From germline, CDR1 is SGHVS and CDR2 FQNEAQ. V lost 4 bases, J lost 2 bases, and 11 bases lay in between. CDR3 sequence (DNA): TGTGCCAGCAGCTCCGGCGGGAGTAACACTGAAGCTTTCTTT. Amino acid sequence: CASSSGGSNTEAFF. The full variable domain, completed using reference TRBV7-8 and TRBJ1-1, is GAGVSQSPRYKVAKRGQDVALRCDPISGHVSLFWYQQALGQGPEFLTYFQNEAQLDKSGLPSDRFFAERPEGSVSTLKIQRTQQEDSAVYLCASSSGGSNTEAFFGQGTRLTVV.

The chain uses TRBV3-1 (or the pseudogene TRBV3-2) and TRBJ1-2; D possibly corresponds to TRBD1 (5 bases). CDR1 LGHDT and CDR2 YNNKEL come from the germline V gene (reference sequence). V was clipped by 0 bases and J by 4 bases, with 15 bases between them. CDR3 length: 16 amino acids. DNA for the CDR3: TGTGCCAGCAGCCAAGATGGGACTCGGCACCTCTATGGCTACACCTTC. Translating it yields CASSQDGTRHLYGYTF.

The rearrangement links TRBV5-4 to TRBJ1-1, with D unresolved. V dropped 0 bases and J dropped 1 base, with 7 bases sitting between them. CDR1 and CDR2 from the germline V gene are SGHNT and YYREEE (reference sequence). The CDR3 extends over 14 amino acids. The CDR3 DNA is TGTGCCAGCAGCTTGGCCTCGGGGAACACTGAAGCTTTCTTT. It yields the protein CASSLASGNTEAFF.

DNA of the CDR3: TGTGCCAGCGATCCGTTCAACAGGGGGAACTATGGCTACACCTTC. Encoded protein: CASDPFNRGNYGYTF. This chain joins TRBV6-5 and TRBJ1-2, with 8 bases that match TRBD1. The CDR3 covers 15 residues. The V gene's germline CDR1 is MNHEY and CDR2 SVGAGI. J lost 2 bases, V lost 8 bases, and 10 bases had no gene match.

CDR3 in DNA: TGTGCCAGCAGCCCACTTACGCCGGAGACCCAGTACTTC. Its translation: CASSPLTPETQYF. V is TRBV6-5 and J is TRBJ2-5; D is unresolved. CDR1 is MNHEY and CDR2 is SVGAGI in the germline V gene. CDR3 size: 13 residues. V lost 6 bases to trimming and J lost 5 bases, with 13 bases between them.

V gene TRBV9 combines with J gene TRBJ2-6; D may be TRBD1 (6 bases). Between the trimmed V and J ends, which lost 1 base and 4 bases, there was a span of 9 bases. Germline CDR1 and CDR2: SGDLS and YYNGEE. This CDR3 region has 15 residues. In nucleotides, the CDR3 is TGTGCCAGCAGCGTAAACAGGGCCGGGGCCAACGTCCTGACTTTC. Translating it yields CASSVNRAGANVLTF.

The chain has TRBV7-8 and TRBJ2-3, with unresolved D. V was shortened by 2 bases and J by 4 bases, with 7 bases between the two germline ends. CDR3 size: 13 residues. The V gene's germline CDR1 is SGHVS and CDR2 FQNEAQ. The CDR3 nucleotides read TGTGCCAGCAGCTTATACGGTTCAGATACGCAGTATTTT. Translating gives CASSLYGSDTQYF.

The rearrangement joins TRBV5-1 to TRBJ2-1; TRBD2 matches at 11 bases. Trimming at V came to 4 bases and at J to 5 bases, leaving 8 bases not matched to a gene. CDR3 size: 16 residues. Germline-derived CDR1 and CDR2 are SGHRS and YFSETQ. CDR3 bases: TGCGCCAGCAGCGCCCAACTAGCGGGGGCCAACAATGAGCAGTTCTTC. Its protein is CASSAQLAGANNEQFF.

The V gene is TRBV28, the J gene TRBJ2-1, with D perhaps matching TRBD2 (6 bases). The germline V gene has CDR1 MDHEN and CDR2 SYDVKM. V was cut by 6 bases and J by 2 bases, with 14 bases left in between. CDR3 length: 15 amino acids. CDR3 protein: CASSAEAGPYNEQFF. Here the CDR3 DNA reads TGTGCCAGCAGCGCCGAGGCGGGACCCTACAATGAGCAGTTCTTC.

The chain employs TRBV5-8 and TRBJ1-1, with a weak D call TRBD1 (6 bases). The CDR3 loop spans 15 amino acids. Germline V CDR1 and CDR2: SGHTS, YDEGEE. Trimming left V 7 bases short and J 0 bases short, with 16 bases between. CDR3 in DNA: TGTGCCAGCGGAATTCAGGGGAACGTGAACACTGAAGCTTTCTTT. Translation: CASGIQGNVNTEAFF. Complete variable domain (other parts from reference TRBV5-8 and TRBJ1-1): EAGVTQSPTHLIKTRGQQATLRCSPISGHTSVYWYQQALGLGLQFLLWYDEGEERNRGNFPPRFSGRQFPNYSSELNVNALELEDSALYLCASGIQGNVNTEAFFGQGTRLTVV.

The chain employs TRBV7-8 and TRBJ1-2; D is unclear. CDR1 and CDR2 (germline): SGHVS, FQNEAQ. There are 17 residues in the CDR3. Trimming pared 7 bases from V and 4 bases from J, leaving 25 bases between. CDR3 coding DNA: TGTGCCAGCACCTTCGAGGGATTGAGGGCGCGGGTCTATGGCTACACCTTC. Protein product: CASTFEGLRARVYGYTF.

The V and J genes are TRBV18 and TRBJ1-3; D is unresolved. The CDR3 has 15 residues. V was clipped by 1 base and J by 0 bases, with 7 bases between them. The germline CDR1 and CDR2 sequences are KGHSH and LQKENI. DNA for the CDR3: TGTGCCAGCTCACCACTATCGGTCTCTGGAAACACCATATATTTT. It specifies CASSPLSVSGNTIYF.

The rearrangement links TRBV28 to TRBJ1-4; D might be TRBD1 (6 bases). CDR1 and CDR2 (germline): MDHEN, SYDVKM. V was shortened by 2 bases and J by 6 bases, with 13 bases between the two germline ends. This CDR3 is 15 amino acids long. The CDR3 DNA reads as TGTGCCAGCAGTTTAACCGGGACACCTTATGAAAAACTGTTTTTT. Amino acid sequence: CASSLTGTPYEKLFF.

V usage is TRBV11-2 and J usage is TRBJ2-3; 15 bases map to TRBD2. The V and J ends lost 4 bases and 5 bases, in that order; junction bases with no gene match: 10. Germline-derived CDR1 and CDR2 are SGHAT and FQNNGV. The CDR3 contains 18 residues. CDR3 coding DNA: TGTGCCAGCAGCTCCCCACGGACTAGCGGGGGGGGCGGAGATACGCAGTATTTT. Translation gives CASSSPRTSGGGGDTQYF.